The present T cell receptor (beta chain) was sequenced within a study of graft-versus-host responses after intestinal transplantation. Study-wide background: All recipients were given anti-thymocyte globulin induction, and tacrolimus and steroids were then administered for 3 to 4 years. Study results and caveats: GvH clones appeared in recipient marrow, some first in ileum or blood. Early HvG declines after transplant were associated with peak circulating GvH clone levels.

Comment on this clone: Its antigen is undetermined.

V dropped 6 bases and J dropped 6 bases, with 18 bases sitting between them. CDR3 length equals 14 residues. CDR1 is MNHNY, CDR2 SVGAGI, per germline (reference sequence). Generated by immunoSEQ multiplex PCR, the TCRdb table keeps only in-frame clones and is missing some. This sample carries around 96,000 clones, roughly nine tenths of them seen once, and the ten largest clones take approximately 0.18%. The sequenced sample was unstimulated CD4+ T cells sorted from spleen or lymph node cells, obtained before intestinal transplant. The origin of this receptor is a human donor who received an intestinal transplant. This chain uses TRBV6-6 with TRBJ2-7, with D perhaps matching TRBD2 (6 bases). DNA for the CDR3: TGTGCCAGCAGCGAGATGGGGGGTCCCGGCGAGCAGTACTTC. Its protein is CASSEMGGPGEQYF.